Included here is one TCR beta chain sequence, with context. The sample belongs to a study of shared clonotypes between healthy human individuals. After removal of 7 bases from V and 0 bases from J, the junction contained 2 bases not matched to a gene. This CDR3 is built from 13 residues. From germline, CDR1 is SGHRS and CDR2 YFSETQ. CD45RO negativity and positive selection for CCR7 defined naive CD8 cells, a population that excluded terminally differentiated effector memory CD45RA+ cells. This was a deep-level run. Only in-frame clones appear in the TCRdb table, and some are missing; sequencing was by immunoSEQ multiplex PCR. The sample shows millions of clones, about 93% of them seen only once.

This TCR was recovered from a man aged 18 to 30 in good health. Some clones in this sample may be carry-over from other donors' samples. Specimen: naive CD8+ T cells from PBMCs. This chain links TRBV5-1 with TRBJ2-7; 9 bases align to TRBD1. CDR3 residues: CASGQGSSYEQYF. The CDR3, as DNA: TGCGCCAGCGGACAGGGGAGCTCCTACGAGCAGTACTTC.